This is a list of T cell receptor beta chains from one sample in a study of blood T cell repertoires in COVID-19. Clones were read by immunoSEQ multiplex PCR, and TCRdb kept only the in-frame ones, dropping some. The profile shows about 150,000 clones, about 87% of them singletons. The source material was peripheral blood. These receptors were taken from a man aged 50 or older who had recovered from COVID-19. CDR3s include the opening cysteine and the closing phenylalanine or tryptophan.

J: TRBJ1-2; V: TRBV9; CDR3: CASSGDRGGYGYTF
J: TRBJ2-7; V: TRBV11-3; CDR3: CASSFQGVYEQYF
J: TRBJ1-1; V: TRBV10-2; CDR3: CASTGTGRTEAFF
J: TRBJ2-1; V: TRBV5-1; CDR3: CASEPSGLAGGREQFF
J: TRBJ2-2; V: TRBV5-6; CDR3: CASSLAGTDITGELFF
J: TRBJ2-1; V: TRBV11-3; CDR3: CASSDFTYNEQFF
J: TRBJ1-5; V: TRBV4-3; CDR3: CASSQDHWTGVQPQHF
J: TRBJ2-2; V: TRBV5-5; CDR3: CASSLPRTNTGELFF
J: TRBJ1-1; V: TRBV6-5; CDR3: CASSYSAGEGAFF
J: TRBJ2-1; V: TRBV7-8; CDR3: CASSFSPLYRRRAYNEQFF
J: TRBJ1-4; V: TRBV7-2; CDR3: CASSPQGRVYANEKLFF
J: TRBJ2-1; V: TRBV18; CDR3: CASSSTGTEPFNEQFF
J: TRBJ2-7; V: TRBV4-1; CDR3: CASSQVYRETYEQYF
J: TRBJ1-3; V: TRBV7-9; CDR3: CASSLSTGTGNTIYF
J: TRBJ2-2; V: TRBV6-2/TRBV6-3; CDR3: CASSRQTGYTGELFF
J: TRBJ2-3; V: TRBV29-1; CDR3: CSVGGLAGGADTQYF
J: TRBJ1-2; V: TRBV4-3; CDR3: CASSQDTGGLINYGYTF
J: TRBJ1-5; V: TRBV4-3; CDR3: CASSQDRYSNQPQHF
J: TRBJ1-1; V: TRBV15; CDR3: CATSRDRREGPEENTEAFF
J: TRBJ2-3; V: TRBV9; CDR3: CASSVVAGETDTQYF
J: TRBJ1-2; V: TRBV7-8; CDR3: CASSLAQPYGYTF
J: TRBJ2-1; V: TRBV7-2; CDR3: CASSLRAGGTSYNEQFF
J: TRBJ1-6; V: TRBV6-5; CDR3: CASSYSKGARNSPLHF
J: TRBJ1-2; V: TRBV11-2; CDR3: CASSLAGTEILYGYTF
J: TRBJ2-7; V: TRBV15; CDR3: CATSRERGLYEQYF